This TCR beta chain comes out of a study of identical twins. TCRdb reprocessed the 5' RACE reads via MiXCR and lists one record per CDR3 protein. The table lists under 350,000 distinct CDR3 sequences, 8.5% to 9.5% of them singletons, with approximately 6.6% in the top ten. This clonotype was detected many times. V was trimmed by 4 bases and J by 0 bases, leaving 14 bases between them. The CDR3 totals 16 residues. The same data also went into a second study, on yellow fever vaccine responses in identical twins.

Sequencing was done on a sample of CD8+ T cells sorted from blood. This receptor was identified in a woman between 18 and 29 years old in good health. V gene TRBV12-3 or TRBV12-4 combines with J gene TRBJ2-3; a possible D gene is TRBD2 (5 bases). This CDR3 is CASSYTEGLSTDTQYF. The CDR3 nucleotides read TGTGCCAGCAGTTACACTGAGGGTCTTAGCACAGATACGCAGTATTTT.